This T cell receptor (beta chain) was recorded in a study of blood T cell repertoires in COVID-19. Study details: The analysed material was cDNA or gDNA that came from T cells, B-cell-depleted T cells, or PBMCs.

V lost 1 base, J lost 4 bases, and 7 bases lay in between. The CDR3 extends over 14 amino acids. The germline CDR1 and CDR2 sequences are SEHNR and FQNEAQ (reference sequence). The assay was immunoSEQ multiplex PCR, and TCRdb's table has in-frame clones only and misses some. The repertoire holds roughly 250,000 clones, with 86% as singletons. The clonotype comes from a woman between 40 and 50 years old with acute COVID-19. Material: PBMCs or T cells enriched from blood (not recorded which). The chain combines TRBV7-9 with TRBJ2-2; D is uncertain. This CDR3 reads CASSLGYGTGELFF. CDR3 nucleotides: TGTGCCAGCAGCTTAGGGTACGGCACCGGGGAGCTGTTTTTT.